This TCR beta chain is from a study of blood T cells in healthy people across ages. This clonotype turned up a few times. Its specificity is not known. PCR was performed a second time for about 7 to 12 cycles using a sample-barcoded 5' primer and a J-beta primer mix. Every single cDNA molecule received a tag from a template-switch adaptor with 12 random nucleotides. TCRdb passed the 5' RACE reads through MiXCR, listing each CDR3 protein once. The sample includes hundreds of thousands of distinct CDR3 sequences, about 21% seen only once; the top ten take under 4%. Germline lookup yields CDR1 LGHDT and CDR2 YNNKEL (reference sequence). J lost 6 bases, V lost 5 bases, and 12 bases had no gene match. CDR3 length equals 16 residues. Findings and limits, study-wide: Diversity of TCR beta per million T cells declined in a roughly linear way with age. Possibly confounding the expanded clonotype changes was the fact that donor CMV status was unknown. The study regarded diversity estimates from one million T cells as underestimates.

The sequenced sample consisted of blood. The chain is built from TRBV3-1 and TRBJ2-3; 9 bases match TRBD2. The sequence was obtained from a man aged 65 to 79 in good health. The CDR3 loop reads CASSFGLASVSDTQYF. For the CDR3, the DNA is TGTGCCAGCAGCTTCGGACTAGCGAGTGTTAGTGATACGCAGTATTTT.